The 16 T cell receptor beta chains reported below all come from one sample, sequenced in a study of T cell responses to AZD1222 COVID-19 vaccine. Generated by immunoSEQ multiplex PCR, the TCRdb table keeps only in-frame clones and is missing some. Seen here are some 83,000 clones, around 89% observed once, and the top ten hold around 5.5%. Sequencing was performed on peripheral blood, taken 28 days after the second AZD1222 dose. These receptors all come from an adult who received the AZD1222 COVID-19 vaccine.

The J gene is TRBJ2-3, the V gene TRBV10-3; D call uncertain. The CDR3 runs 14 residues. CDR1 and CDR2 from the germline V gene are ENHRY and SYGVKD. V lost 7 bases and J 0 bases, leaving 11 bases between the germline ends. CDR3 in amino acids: CAITERTSTDTQYF. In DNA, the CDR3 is TGTGCCATCACGGAGAGAACTAGCACAGATACGCAGTATTTT.

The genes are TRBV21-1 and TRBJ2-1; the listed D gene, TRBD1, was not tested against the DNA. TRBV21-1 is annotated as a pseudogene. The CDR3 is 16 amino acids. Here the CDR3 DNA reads TGTGCCAGCAGCCCCGAGCGAGGACAGGGTGCAGGGGAGCAGTTCTTC. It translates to CASSPERGQGAGEQFF.

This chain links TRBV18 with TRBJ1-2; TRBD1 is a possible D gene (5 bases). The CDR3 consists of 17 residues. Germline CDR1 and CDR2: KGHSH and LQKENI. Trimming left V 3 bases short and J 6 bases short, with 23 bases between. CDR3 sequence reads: CASSPGGSSMRVNGYTF. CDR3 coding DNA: TGTGCCAGCTCACCGGGGGGGTCGTCTATGAGGGTCAATGGCTACACCTTC.

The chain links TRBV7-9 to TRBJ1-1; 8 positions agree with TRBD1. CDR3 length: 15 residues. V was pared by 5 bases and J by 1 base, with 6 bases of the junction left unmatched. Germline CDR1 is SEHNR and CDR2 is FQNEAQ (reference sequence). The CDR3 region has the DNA TGTGCCAGCAGCCCTCGGGGACAGGCGAACACTGAAGCTTTCTTT. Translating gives CASSPRGQANTEAFF.

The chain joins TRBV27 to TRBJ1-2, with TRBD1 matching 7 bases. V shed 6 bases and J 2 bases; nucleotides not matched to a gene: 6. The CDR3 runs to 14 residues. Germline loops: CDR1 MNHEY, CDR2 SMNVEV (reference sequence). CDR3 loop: CASRPTGSNYGYTF. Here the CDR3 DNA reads TGTGCCAGCAGACCGACAGGGTCGAACTATGGCTACACCTTC.

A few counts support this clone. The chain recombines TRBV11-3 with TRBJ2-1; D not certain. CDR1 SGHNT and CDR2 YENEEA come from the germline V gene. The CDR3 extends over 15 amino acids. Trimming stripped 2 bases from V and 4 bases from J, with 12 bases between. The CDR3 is CASSLSPNPYNEQFF. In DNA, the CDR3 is TGTGCCAGCAGCTTATCCCCTAACCCGTACAATGAGCAGTTCTTC.

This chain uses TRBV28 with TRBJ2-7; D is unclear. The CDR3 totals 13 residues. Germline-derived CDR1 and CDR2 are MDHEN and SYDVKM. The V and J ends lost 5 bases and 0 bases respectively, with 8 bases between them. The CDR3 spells CASSRRLSYEQYF. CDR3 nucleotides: TGTGCCAGCAGTCGACGGCTCTCCTACGAGCAGTACTTC.

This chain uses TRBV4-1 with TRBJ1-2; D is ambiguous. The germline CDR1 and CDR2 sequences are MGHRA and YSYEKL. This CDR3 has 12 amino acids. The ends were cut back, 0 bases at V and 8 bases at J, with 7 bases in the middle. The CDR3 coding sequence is TGCGCCAGCAGCCAAGACCTGGGCGGCTACACCTTC. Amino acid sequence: CASSQDLGGYTF.

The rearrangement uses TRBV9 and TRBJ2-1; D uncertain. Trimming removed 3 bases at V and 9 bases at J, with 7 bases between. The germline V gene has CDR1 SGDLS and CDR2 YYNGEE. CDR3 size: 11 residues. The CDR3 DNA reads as TGTGCCAGCAGCGCCCTGGGTGAGCAGTTCTTC. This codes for CASSALGEQFF.

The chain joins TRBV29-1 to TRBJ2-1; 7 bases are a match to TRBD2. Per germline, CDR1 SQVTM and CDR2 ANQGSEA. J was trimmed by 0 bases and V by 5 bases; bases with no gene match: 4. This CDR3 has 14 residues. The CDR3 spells CSVIGGGSYNEQFF. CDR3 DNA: TGCAGCGTTATTGGGGGGGGCTCCTACAATGAGCAGTTCTTC.

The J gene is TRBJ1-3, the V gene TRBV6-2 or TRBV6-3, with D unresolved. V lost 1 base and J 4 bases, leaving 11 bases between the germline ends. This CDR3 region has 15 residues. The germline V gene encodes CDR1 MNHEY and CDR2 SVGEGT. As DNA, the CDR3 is TGTGCCAGCAGTTACTTGGCGGCCTGGGGAAACACCATATATTTT. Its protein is CASSYLAAWGNTIYF.

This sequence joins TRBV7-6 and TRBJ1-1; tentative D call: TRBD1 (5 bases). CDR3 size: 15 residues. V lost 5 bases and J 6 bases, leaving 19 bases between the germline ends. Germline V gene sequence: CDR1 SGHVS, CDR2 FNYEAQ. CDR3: CASSPPRTWGAEAFF. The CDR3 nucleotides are TGTGCCAGCAGCCCACCAAGAACGTGGGGCGCTGAAGCTTTCTTT.

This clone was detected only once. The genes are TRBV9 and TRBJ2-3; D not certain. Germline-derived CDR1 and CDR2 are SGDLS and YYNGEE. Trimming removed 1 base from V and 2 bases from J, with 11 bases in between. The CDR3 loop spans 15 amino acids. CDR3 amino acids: CASSVTRMDTDTQYF. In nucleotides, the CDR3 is TGTGCCAGCAGCGTAACAAGAATGGACACAGATACGCAGTATTTT.

The CDR3 here is CASSLLGGVWGGDEQYF. CDR3 nucleotide sequence: TGTGCCAGCAGTTTATTAGGTGGGGTGTGGGGGGGTGACGAGCAGTACTTC. The rearrangement uses TRBV28 and TRBJ2-7, with 7 bases aligning to TRBD2. V shed 1 base and J 5 bases; nucleotides not matched to a gene: 14. Germline values: CDR1 MDHEN, CDR2 SYDVKM. The CDR3 is 17 amino acids.

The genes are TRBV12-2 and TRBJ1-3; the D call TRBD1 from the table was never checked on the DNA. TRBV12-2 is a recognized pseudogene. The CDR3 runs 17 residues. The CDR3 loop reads CASRLAPDSLVRNTIYF. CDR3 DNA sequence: TGTGCAAGTCGCTTAGCGCCGGACAGTCTCGTAAGAAACACCATATATTTT.

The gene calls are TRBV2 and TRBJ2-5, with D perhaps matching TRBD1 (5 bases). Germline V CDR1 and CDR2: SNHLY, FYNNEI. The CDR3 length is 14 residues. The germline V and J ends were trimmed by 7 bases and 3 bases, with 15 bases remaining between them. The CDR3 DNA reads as TGTGCCAGCAACGGTAGACAGATCGAAGAGACCCAGTACTTC. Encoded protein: CASNGRQIEETQYF.